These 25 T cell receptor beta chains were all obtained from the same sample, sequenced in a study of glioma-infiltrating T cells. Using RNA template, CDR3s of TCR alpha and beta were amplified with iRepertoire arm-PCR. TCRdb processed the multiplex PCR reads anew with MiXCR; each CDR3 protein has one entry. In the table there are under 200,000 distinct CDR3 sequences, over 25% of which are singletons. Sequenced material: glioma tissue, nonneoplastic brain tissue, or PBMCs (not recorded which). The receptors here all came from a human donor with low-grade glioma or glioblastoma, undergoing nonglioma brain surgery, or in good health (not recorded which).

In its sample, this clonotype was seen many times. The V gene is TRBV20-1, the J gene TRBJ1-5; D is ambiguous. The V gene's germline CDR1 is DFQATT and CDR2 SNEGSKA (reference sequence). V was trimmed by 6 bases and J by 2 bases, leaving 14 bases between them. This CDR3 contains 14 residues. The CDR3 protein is CSALPGVGNQPQHF. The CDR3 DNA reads TGCAGTGCCCTCCCTGGGGTCGGCAATCAGCCCCAGCATTTT.

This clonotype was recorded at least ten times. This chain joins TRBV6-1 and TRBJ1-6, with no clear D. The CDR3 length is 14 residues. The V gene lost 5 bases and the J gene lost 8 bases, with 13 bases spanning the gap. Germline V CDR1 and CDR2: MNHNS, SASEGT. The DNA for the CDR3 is TGTGCCAGCAGTTCCCCTGGAGGGCATTCACCCCTCCACTTT. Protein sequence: CASSSPGGHSPLHF.

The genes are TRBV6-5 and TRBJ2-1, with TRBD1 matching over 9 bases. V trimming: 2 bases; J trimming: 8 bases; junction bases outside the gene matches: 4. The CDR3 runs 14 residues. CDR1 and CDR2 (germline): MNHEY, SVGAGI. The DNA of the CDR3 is TGTGCCAGCAGTTACCGGGGACAGGGCTATGAGCAGTTCTTC. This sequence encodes CASSYRGQGYEQFF.

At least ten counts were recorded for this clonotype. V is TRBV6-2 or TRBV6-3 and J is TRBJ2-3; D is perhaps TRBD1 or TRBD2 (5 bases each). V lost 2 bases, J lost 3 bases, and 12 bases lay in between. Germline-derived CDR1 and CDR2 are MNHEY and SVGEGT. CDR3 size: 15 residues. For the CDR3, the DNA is TGTGCCAGCAGTTACGCCCGGGACGATACAGATACGCAGTATTTT. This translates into CASSYARDDTDTQYF.

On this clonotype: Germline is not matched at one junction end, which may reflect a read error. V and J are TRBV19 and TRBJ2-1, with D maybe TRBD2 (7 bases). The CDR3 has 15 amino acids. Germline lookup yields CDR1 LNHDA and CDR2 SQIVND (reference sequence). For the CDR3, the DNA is TGTGGCAGTAGTATGCGGGGGCGAGAAAACAATGAGCAGTTCTTC. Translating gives CGSSMRGRENNEQFF.

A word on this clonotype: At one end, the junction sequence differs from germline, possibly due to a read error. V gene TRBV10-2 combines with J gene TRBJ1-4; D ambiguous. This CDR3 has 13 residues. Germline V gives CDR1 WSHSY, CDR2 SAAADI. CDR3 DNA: TGTGCCGCCAACCAGAGGCTAAGTGAAAAACTGTTTTTT. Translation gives CAANQRLSEKLFF.

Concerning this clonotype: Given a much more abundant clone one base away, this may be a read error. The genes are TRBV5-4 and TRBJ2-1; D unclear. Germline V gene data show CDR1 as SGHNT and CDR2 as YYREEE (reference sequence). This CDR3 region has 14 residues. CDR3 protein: CASSIDGSYIEQFF. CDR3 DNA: TGTGCCAGCAGCATAGACGGCTCCTACATTGAGCAGTTCTTC.

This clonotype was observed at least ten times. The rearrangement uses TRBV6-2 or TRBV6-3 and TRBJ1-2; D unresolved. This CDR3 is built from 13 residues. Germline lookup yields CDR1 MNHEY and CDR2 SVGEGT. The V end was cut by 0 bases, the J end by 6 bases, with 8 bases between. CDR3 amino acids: CASSYSSEDGYTF. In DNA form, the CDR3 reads TGTGCCAGCAGTTACTCGTCCGAGGATGGCTACACCTTC.

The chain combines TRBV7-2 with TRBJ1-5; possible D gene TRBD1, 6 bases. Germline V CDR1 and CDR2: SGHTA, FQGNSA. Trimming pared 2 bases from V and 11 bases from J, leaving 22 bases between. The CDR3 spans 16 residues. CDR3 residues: CASSLYTGQSNHAQHF. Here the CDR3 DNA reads TGTGCCAGCAGCTTATACACTGGACAGAGCAATCATGCCCAGCATTTT.

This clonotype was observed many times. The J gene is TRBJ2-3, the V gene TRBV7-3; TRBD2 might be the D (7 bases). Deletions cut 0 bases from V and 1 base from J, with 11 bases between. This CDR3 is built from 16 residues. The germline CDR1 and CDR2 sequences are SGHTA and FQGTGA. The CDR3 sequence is CASSLTGGARTDTQYF. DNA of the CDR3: TGTGCCAGCAGCTTAACGGGGGGGGCCCGCACAGATACGCAGTATTTT.

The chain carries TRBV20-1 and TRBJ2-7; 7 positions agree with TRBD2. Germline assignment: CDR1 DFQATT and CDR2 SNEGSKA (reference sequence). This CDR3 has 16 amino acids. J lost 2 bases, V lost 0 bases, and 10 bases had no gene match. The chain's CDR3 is CSARDSLVAGPYEQYF. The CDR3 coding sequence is TGCAGTGCTAGAGACTCGCTGGTAGCGGGCCCCTACGAGCAGTACTTC.

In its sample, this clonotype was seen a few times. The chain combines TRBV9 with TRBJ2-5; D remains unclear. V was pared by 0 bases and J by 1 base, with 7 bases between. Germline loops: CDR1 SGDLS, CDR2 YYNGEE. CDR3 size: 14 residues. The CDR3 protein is CASSVGASQETQYF. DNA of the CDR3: TGTGCCAGCAGCGTAGGGGCATCCCAAGAGACCCAGTACTTC.

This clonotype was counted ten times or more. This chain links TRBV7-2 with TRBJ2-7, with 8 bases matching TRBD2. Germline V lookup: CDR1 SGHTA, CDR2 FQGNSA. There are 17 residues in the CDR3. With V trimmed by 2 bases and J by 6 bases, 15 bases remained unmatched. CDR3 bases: TGTGCCAGCAGCTTATTGGGGGTCGGGAGGGTTCCCATCGAGCAGTACTTC. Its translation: CASSLLGVGRVPIEQYF.

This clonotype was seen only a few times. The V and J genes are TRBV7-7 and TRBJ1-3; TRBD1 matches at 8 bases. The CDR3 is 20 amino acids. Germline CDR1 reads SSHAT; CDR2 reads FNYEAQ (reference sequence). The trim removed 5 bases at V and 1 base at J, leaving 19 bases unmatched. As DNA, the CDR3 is TGTGCCAGCAGCCGACGTCCGGACAGGGTAAAGACCACTTCTGGAAACACCATATATTTT. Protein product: CASSRRPDRVKTTSGNTIYF.

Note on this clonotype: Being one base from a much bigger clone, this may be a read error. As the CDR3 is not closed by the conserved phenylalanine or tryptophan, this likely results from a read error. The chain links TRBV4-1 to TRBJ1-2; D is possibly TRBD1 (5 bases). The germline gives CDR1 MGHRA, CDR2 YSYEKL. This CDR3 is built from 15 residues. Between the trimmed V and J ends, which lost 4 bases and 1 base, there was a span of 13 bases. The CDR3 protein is CASSLVGGNNYGYTL. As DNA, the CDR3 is TGCGCCAGCAGCCTCGTCGGGGGGAATAACTATGGCTACACCCTC.

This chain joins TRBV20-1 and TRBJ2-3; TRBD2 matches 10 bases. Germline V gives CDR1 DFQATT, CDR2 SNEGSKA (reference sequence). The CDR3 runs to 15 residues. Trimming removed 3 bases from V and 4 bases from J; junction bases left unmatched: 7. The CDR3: CSASRTSGTSDTQYF. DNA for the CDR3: TGCAGTGCTAGCCGCACTAGCGGGACATCAGATACGCAGTATTTT.

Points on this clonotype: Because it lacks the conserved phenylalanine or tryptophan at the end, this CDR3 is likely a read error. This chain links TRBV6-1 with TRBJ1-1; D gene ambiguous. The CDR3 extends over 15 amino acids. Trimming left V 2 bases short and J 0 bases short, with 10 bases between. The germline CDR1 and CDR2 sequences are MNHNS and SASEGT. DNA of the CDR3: TGTGCCAGCAGTGAAATGCCAGGTGTGAACACTGAAGCTTTCCTT. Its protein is CASSEMPGVNTEAFL.

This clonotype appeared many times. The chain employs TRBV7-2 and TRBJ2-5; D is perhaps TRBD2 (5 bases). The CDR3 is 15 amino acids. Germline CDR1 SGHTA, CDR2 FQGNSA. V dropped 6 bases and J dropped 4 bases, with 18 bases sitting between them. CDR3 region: CASSYYGSAGETQYF. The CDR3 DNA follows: TGTGCCAGCAGTTACTACGGGTCGGCGGGAGAGACCCAGTACTTC.

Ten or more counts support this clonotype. Written as DNA, the CDR3 is TGCAGTGCTACCCCAGGGTTAGACACCGGGGAGCTGTTTTTT. Translation gives CSATPGLDTGELFF. V and J are TRBV20-1 and TRBJ2-2; possible D gene TRBD1, 5 bases. The CDR3 length is 14 residues. CDR1 is DFQATT and CDR2 is SNEGSKA in the germline V gene (reference sequence). V was clipped by 4 bases and J by 3 bases, with 12 bases between them.

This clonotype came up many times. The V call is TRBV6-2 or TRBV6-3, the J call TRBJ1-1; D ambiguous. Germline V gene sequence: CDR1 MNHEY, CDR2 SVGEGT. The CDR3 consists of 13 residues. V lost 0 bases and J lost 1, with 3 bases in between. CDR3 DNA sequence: TGTGCCAGCAGTTACTCCCAGAACACTGAAGCTTTCTTT. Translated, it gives CASSYSQNTEAFF.

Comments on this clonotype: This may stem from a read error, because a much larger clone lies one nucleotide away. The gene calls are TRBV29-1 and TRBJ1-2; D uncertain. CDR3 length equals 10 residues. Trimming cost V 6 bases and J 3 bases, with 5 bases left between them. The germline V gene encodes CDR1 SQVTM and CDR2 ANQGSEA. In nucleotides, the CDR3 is TGCAGCGTCTGGGACTATGGCTACACCTTC. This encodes CSVWDYGYTF.

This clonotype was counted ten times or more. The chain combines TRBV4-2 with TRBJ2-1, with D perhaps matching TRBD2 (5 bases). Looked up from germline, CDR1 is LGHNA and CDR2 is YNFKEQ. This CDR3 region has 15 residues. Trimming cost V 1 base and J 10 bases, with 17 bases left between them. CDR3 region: CASSQVEAGLKEQFF. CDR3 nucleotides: TGTGCCAGCAGCCAAGTTGAGGCAGGACTTAAAGAGCAGTTCTTC.

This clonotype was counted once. This CDR3 reads CASSLPRGPDTEAFF. CDR3 DNA sequence: TGCGCCAGCAGCTTGCCCCGGGGGCCAGACACTGAAGCTTTCTTT. The chain recombines TRBV5-1 with TRBJ1-1, with D tentatively TRBD1 (6 bases). V was trimmed by 1 base and J by 3 bases, leaving 13 bases between them. Germline lookup yields CDR1 SGHRS and CDR2 YFSETQ. The CDR3 covers 15 residues.

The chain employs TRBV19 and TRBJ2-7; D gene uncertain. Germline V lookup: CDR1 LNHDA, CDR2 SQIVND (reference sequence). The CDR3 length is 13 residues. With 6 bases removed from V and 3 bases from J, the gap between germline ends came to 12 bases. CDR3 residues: CASRSIPGYEQYF. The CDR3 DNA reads TGTGCCAGTAGGTCGATTCCAGGCTACGAGCAGTACTTC.

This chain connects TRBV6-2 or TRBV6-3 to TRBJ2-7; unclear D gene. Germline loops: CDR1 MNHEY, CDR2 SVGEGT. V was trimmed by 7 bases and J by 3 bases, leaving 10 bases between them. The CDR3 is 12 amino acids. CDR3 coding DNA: TGTGCCAGCATGCAGCAACGCTACGAGCAGTACTTC. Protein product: CASMQQRYEQYF.